These 31 T cell receptor beta chains share one sample of origin, sequenced in a study of monozygotic twins with inflammatory bowel disease. Following a re-call of the 5' RACE reads, TCRdb has one entry per CDR3 protein and lacks DNA. Recorded for this sample: approximately 160,000 distinct CDR3 sequences. Material: blood. The source of these receptors is a human donor with ulcerative colitis or Crohn's disease, or a healthy co-twin of an affected twin (not recorded which).

The chain uses TRBV20-1 and TRBJ2-5; the TRBD1 assignment by TCRdb is unverifiable without DNA. The CDR3 runs to 14 residues. Per germline, CDR1 DFQATT and CDR2 SNEGSKA (reference sequence). Here the CDR3 reads CSALWTRYQETQYF.

The gene calls are TRBV5-6 and TRBJ1-5; checking the TCRdb D call of TRBD1 is not possible without DNA. There are 16 residues in the CDR3. CDR1 is SGHDT, CDR2 YYEEEE, per germline. The CDR3 loop is CASSRGQGAGGQPQHF.

The chain has TRBV9 and TRBJ2-2. This CDR3 is 15 amino acids long. The V gene's germline CDR1 is SGDLS and CDR2 YYNGEE. This CDR3 is CASSSTGTNTGELFF. Full variable domain (missing parts from reference TRBV9 and TRBJ2-2): DSGVTQTPKHLITATGQRVTLRCSPRSGDLSVYWYQQSLDQGLQFLIQYYNGEERAKGNILERFSAQQFPDLHSELNLSSLELGDSALYFCASSSTGTNTGELFFGEGSRLTVL.

J is TRBJ2-7 and V is TRBV29-1. The V gene's germline CDR1 is SQVTM and CDR2 ANQGSEA. The CDR3 contains 13 residues. The CDR3 sequence is CSVDERDSYEQYF.

The chain links TRBV6-4 to TRBJ1-5; checking the TCRdb D call of TRBD1 is not possible without DNA. The CDR3 runs to 15 residues. Germline V CDR1 and CDR2: MRHNA, SNTAGT. CDR3 loop: CAIEDWGTGNQPQHF.

The gene calls are TRBV6-1 and TRBJ2-2; without DNA, the TCRdb call of TRBD1 cannot be checked. The CDR3 contains 14 residues. Germline V gives CDR1 MNHNS, CDR2 SASEGT. The CDR3 spells CATLGQGAVGELFF.

The chain recombines TRBV20-1 with TRBJ2-3; the TCRdb D gene call, TRBD2, has no DNA to confirm it. The length of the CDR3 is 15 residues. The germline CDR1 and CDR2 sequences are DFQATT and SNEGSKA (reference sequence). The CDR3 reads CSARYLPSGTDTQYF.

The CDR3 region is CASKPSGYNEQFF. The rearrangement links TRBV28 to TRBJ2-1; TCRdb selects TRBD2, and the lack of DNA leaves this call unchecked. This CDR3 spans 13 amino acids. Per germline, CDR1 MDHEN and CDR2 SYDVKM.

The rearrangement joins TRBV7-6 to TRBJ2-1; TCRdb proposes TRBD2, but this gene call is untestable without DNA. Germline assignment: CDR1 SGHVS and CDR2 FNYEAQ. The CDR3 runs to 16 residues. The CDR3 sequence: CASSPLTSGKKNEQFF.

The CDR3 sequence: CASSLVLGGRRAEQYF. The chain carries TRBV7-9 and TRBJ2-7; TCRdb's D call of TRBD2 is untestable without DNA. The length of the CDR3 is 16 residues. CDR1 is SEHNR and CDR2 is FQNEAQ in the germline V gene (reference sequence).

This chain's CDR3 is CASSLSGGRAIGEQYF. This chain joins TRBV12-3 or TRBV12-4 and TRBJ2-7; the TRBD2 assignment by TCRdb is unverifiable without DNA. The CDR3 is made up of 16 amino acids.

The J gene is TRBJ2-1, the V gene TRBV30; TCRdb reports TRBD2, a call that lacks DNA to check it against. The CDR3 extends over 13 amino acids. Looked up from germline, CDR1 is GTSNPN and CDR2 is SVGIG (reference sequence). CDR3 sequence: CAWSALAGNEQFF.

This chain links TRBV20-1 with TRBJ1-1; the D call of TRBD1 rests on TCRdb alone, since no DNA is present to check it. From germline, CDR1 is DFQATT and CDR2 SNEGSKA (reference sequence). This CDR3 is built from 12 residues. CDR3 region: CSADGTESEAFF.

J is TRBJ2-1 and V is TRBV6-5; the TRBD1 assignment by TCRdb is unverifiable without DNA. The CDR3 has 15 amino acids. Germline lookup yields CDR1 MNHEY and CDR2 SVGAGI. CDR3 loop: CASRPGTGGRNEQFF.

The chain carries TRBV12-3 or TRBV12-4 and TRBJ2-5; the D gene TCRdb calls, TRBD1, cannot be checked with no DNA. CDR3 length equals 14 residues. The CDR3 is CASSRQGIAETQYF.

The rearrangement uses TRBV20-1 and TRBJ2-1; TCRdb returns TRBD1, unconfirmable since there is no DNA. Germline V gene data show CDR1 as DFQATT and CDR2 as SNEGSKA (reference sequence). There are 13 residues in the CDR3. The CDR3 sequence is CSSDGQGGNEQFF.

The chain links TRBV2 to TRBJ2-3. The CDR3 is made up of 16 amino acids. Germline V gene data show CDR1 as SNHLY and CDR2 as FYNNEI. The CDR3 here is CASSQGSFISTDTQYF.

The chain carries TRBV18 and TRBJ2-7; TCRdb designates TRBD2, a call that cannot be tested without DNA. CDR3 size: 13 residues. CDR1 is KGHSH, CDR2 LQKENI, per germline. The CDR3 loop reads CASSRDYSYEQYF.

The V call is TRBV7-2, the J call TRBJ1-6; TCRdb gives TRBD1 as the D gene, but with no DNA this cannot be confirmed. The germline V gene has CDR1 SGHTA and CDR2 FQGNSA. The CDR3 contains 15 residues. The CDR3: CASSLGNLQGSPLHF.

The chain recombines TRBV7-9 with TRBJ2-7; the TRBD1 assignment by TCRdb is unverifiable without DNA. Germline V CDR1 and CDR2: SEHNR, FQNEAQ (reference sequence). The CDR3 consists of 16 residues. The CDR3 region is CASSPSGIRQAYEQYF. Full variable domain (remainder filled in from reference TRBV7-9 and TRBJ2-7): DTGVSQNPRHKITKRGQNVTFRCDPISEHNRLYWYRQTLGQGPEFLTYFQNEAQLEKSRLLSDRFSAERPKGSFSTLEIQRTEQGDSAMYLCASSPSGIRQAYEQYFGPGTRLTVT.

The chain has TRBV7-2 and TRBJ1-2. Germline V gene data show CDR1 as SGHTA and CDR2 as FQGNSA. This CDR3 comprises 14 residues. The CDR3: CASSPGLPDYGYTF.

The CDR3: CASSYNRGGQFF. This rearrangement joins TRBV6-6 to TRBJ2-1. The CDR3 runs to 12 residues. The V gene's germline CDR1 is MNHNY and CDR2 SVGAGI (reference sequence).

V gene TRBV20-1 combines with J gene TRBJ1-6; TCRdb's D call of TRBD1 is untestable without DNA. There are 17 residues in the CDR3. CDR1 and CDR2 (germline): DFQATT, SNEGSKA (reference sequence). CDR3: CSARDVRQGSVGSPLHF.

V and J are TRBV28 and TRBJ2-5; TCRdb designates TRBD2, a call that cannot be tested without DNA. CDR1 is MDHEN and CDR2 is SYDVKM in the germline V gene. This CDR3 comprises 14 residues. The CDR3 sequence: CASSLQGGSETQYF.

The V and J genes are TRBV29-1 and TRBJ2-1. The CDR3 is 14 amino acids. Germline V gives CDR1 SQVTM, CDR2 ANQGSEA. The CDR3 is CSGRSTRLGNEQFF.

The chain joins TRBV24-1 to TRBJ2-1. In germline, CDR1 is KGHDR, CDR2 SFDVKD. This CDR3 comprises 16 residues. The chain's CDR3 is CATSDQLTGPYNEQFF.

The chain employs TRBV24-1 and TRBJ2-2; TCRdb gives TRBD2 as the D gene, but with no DNA this cannot be confirmed. The CDR3 is 16 amino acids. Germline V gene data show CDR1 as KGHDR and CDR2 as SFDVKD. The CDR3 sequence is CATSDLSPSNTGELFF.

This chain connects TRBV5-1 to TRBJ1-2. The CDR3 has 14 amino acids. CDR1 and CDR2 from the germline V gene are SGHRS and YFSETQ. CDR3 residues: CVSSMDRSNYGYTF.

This chain joins TRBV24-1 and TRBJ2-2. Germline values: CDR1 KGHDR, CDR2 SFDVKD. This CDR3 spans 14 amino acids. CDR3 sequence: CATSGGTNTGELFF.

The chain is built from TRBV9 and TRBJ2-1; with no DNA, the TCRdb D assignment of TRBD2 cannot be verified. This CDR3 has 14 amino acids. Germline loops: CDR1 SGDLS, CDR2 YYNGEE. This CDR3 reads CASSVVSGHNEQFF.

CDR3 region: CAIGQTTDTQYF. The gene calls are TRBV10-3 and TRBJ2-3; TCRdb calls TRBD1, which cannot be checked without DNA. Germline values: CDR1 ENHRY, CDR2 SYGVKD. The CDR3 extends over 12 amino acids.